A selection of T cell receptor beta chains follows, all from one sample in a study of HIV-infected patients and healthy controls. TCRdb passed the 5' RACE reads through MiXCR, listing each CDR3 protein once. This sample carries over 55,000 distinct CDR3 sequences, about 16% of them seen once, and the ten largest clones take around 5.9%. Sequences were obtained from CD4+ T cells from blood. The receptors shown here come from a human donor in good health. The CDR3 runs from the conserved cysteine through the conserved F or W. The D gene is left open where the match is weak.

cdr3_aa	d_call	v_call	j_call
CASSFPRTGGRGEQYF	TRBD1	TRBV28	TRBJ2-7
CASSPLGYPRRETQYF	.	TRBV7-3	TRBJ2-5
CASSQFVSVRNEQFF	.	TRBV14	TRBJ2-1
CASSYQQGTDTQYF	.	TRBV6-2/TRBV6-3	TRBJ2-3
CASGEGDSGNTIYF	.	TRBV5-1	TRBJ1-3
CSVLDRLGNEQFF	.	TRBV29-1	TRBJ2-1
CASSGRLVQETQYF	.	TRBV2	TRBJ2-5
CASSYSPPRQGRTGELFF	TRBD1	TRBV6-6	TRBJ2-2
CASLGLAAYEQYF	TRBD2	TRBV6-2/TRBV6-3	TRBJ2-7
CASRIAGQINTGELFF	.	TRBV12-3/TRBV12-4	TRBJ2-2
CASSPGLGLGGELFF	.	TRBV5-1	TRBJ2-2
CATSDTGTDNEQFF	.	TRBV24-1	TRBJ2-1
CAWNGNTEAFF	.	TRBV30	TRBJ1-1
CASSPLGQEAFF	TRBD1	TRBV18	TRBJ1-1
CSVAAVATNEKLFF	.	TRBV29-1	TRBJ1-4
CSAVQSSEFF	.	TRBV20-1	TRBJ2-1
CASSQATRGRDTQYF	TRBD1	TRBV4-3	TRBJ2-3
CSEAGPGTDTQYF	.	TRBV29-1	TRBJ2-3
CASSDFATTGNEKLFF	TRBD1	TRBV2	TRBJ1-4
CSASLQTNTEAFF	.	TRBV20-1	TRBJ1-1
CASSLGGRTDTQYF	.	TRBV7-2	TRBJ2-3
CASSNQRGPNTEAFF	.	TRBV5-1	TRBJ1-1
CASSPTGTGFDYGYTF	TRBD1	TRBV4-2	TRBJ1-2
CASSSDPGLAFADTQYF	TRBD2	TRBV25-1	TRBJ2-3
CASSLGGGAREQYF	TRBD2	TRBV7-2	TRBJ2-7
CSARDRGRDFQPQHF	TRBD1	TRBV20-1	TRBJ1-5
CASSLVGGRNEKLFF	.	TRBV5-4	TRBJ1-4
CASSQAALAGSNEQFF	TRBD2	TRBV4-2	TRBJ2-1
CASTRGQGEQYF	.	TRBV28	TRBJ2-7
CASSYGGTGTSPLHF	TRBD1	TRBV6-5	TRBJ1-6
CASSLKNLYEQYF	.	TRBV5-6	TRBJ2-7
CASSLVAGGLTGELFF	TRBD1	TRBV7-2	TRBJ2-2
CASSPDRPGVFF	TRBD1	TRBV5-5	TRBJ1-1
CASSWDDRGANYGYTF	TRBD1	TRBV6-2/TRBV6-3	TRBJ1-2
CASGLHGGNEQFF	TRBD2	TRBV7-9	TRBJ2-1
CASSYSGADTQYF	.	TRBV6-5	TRBJ2-3
CASRLNGGPTSGRDTQYF	TRBD2	TRBV7-3	TRBJ2-3
CASVRHQLNDNSPLHF	.	TRBV6-1	TRBJ1-6
CATRRDRSRLEKLFF	.	TRBV15	TRBJ1-4
CASSFGAVNSGANVLTF	.	TRBV13	TRBJ2-6
CASSNGYGEAFF	.	TRBV9	TRBJ1-1
CASSLVGSNSPLHF	.	TRBV5-6	TRBJ1-6
CASSPPGGWQFF	.	TRBV14	TRBJ2-1
CASSLDGQTYNYGYTF	.	TRBV5-1	TRBJ1-2
CASTEKGKNIQYF	.	TRBV5-5	TRBJ2-4
CSVGSRNTEAFF	.	TRBV29-1	TRBJ1-1
CATAGAFGQPPWDTQYF	.	TRBV28	TRBJ2-3
CASSTGLGDLITDTQYF	.	TRBV6-5	TRBJ2-3
CASTFGTQETQYF	.	TRBV5-5	TRBJ2-5
CASSLGQGGYNEQFF	.	TRBV12-3/TRBV12-4	TRBJ2-1
CSVGAGSDYGYTF	.	TRBV29-1	TRBJ1-2
CASKGGLAALSPTDTQYF	TRBD2	TRBV7-8	TRBJ2-3
CASSIPGTGGEKLFF	TRBD1	TRBV19	TRBJ1-4
CASSMGNEQYF	.	TRBV6-2/TRBV6-3	TRBJ2-7
CASSLSSGGSYEQYF	TRBD2	TRBV3-1	TRBJ2-7